A single T cell receptor (beta chain) is shown here with its context. An end of the junction differs from the germline gene, which may be a read error. Donation came from healthy Caucasian individuals in Russia who were aged 6 to 90. Germline CDR1 DFQATT, CDR2 SNEGSKA (reference sequence). The CDR3 is 15 amino acids. The authors ran a second PCR of roughly 6 to 12 cycles using a sample-barcoded 5' primer and a J-beta primer mix. With 12 random nucleotides, a template-switch adaptor tagged each individual cDNA molecule. TCRdb re-analysed the 5' RACE reads in MiXCR, keeping a single row per CDR3 protein. The sample records about 930,000 distinct CDR3 sequences, about 28% being singletons. The sample originates from a study of blood T cells in healthy people across ages. This sample also belongs to another study, concerning T cells of mothers and their children. Per that paper: For unrelated pairs as for related ones, thymic selection shapes TCR recombination output similarly.

Sequenced input: blood. This chain links TRBV20-1 with TRBJ1-2; 7 bases are a match to TRBD1. The receptor was derived from a woman between 35 and 50 years old in good health. CDR3 in DNA: TGCGGTGCTAAAACTAGGGGGCAGGTCAACTATGGCTACACCTTC. Its protein is CGAKTRGQVNYGYTF.